This T cell receptor beta chain was retrieved from a study of blood T cell repertoires in COVID-19. As for the study in general: Samples came from the United States, Italy and Spain, spanning acute and convalescent COVID-19. T cells, B-cell-depleted T cells, or PBMCs provided the cDNA or gDNA that served as material.

Study processing details: Using reference gene primer amplification, nucleated cell counts were estimated. Repertoires were generated with immunoSEQ multiplex PCR, while TCRdb's copy carries only in-frame clones and drops some. V and J calls and clone size follow that table, whereas D and trimming were derived from the DNA. This table holds tens of thousands of clones, more than 80% found once. The CDR3 sequence is 18 residues long. Per the germline V gene, CDR1 is SEHNR and CDR2 is FQNEAQ (reference sequence). Losses at the gene ends were 1 base for V and 2 bases for J; bases not matched to a gene: 11.

The clonotype originates from a man older than 75 with acute or convalescent COVID-19. J is TRBJ1-3 and V is TRBV7-9; 7 positions agree with TRBD1. The specimen sequenced was peripheral blood. The CDR3 bases are TGTGCCAGCAGCTTAGTCCCATCAGGGGGTCGAACTGGAAACACCATATATTTT. It codes for CASSLVPSGGRTGNTIYF.